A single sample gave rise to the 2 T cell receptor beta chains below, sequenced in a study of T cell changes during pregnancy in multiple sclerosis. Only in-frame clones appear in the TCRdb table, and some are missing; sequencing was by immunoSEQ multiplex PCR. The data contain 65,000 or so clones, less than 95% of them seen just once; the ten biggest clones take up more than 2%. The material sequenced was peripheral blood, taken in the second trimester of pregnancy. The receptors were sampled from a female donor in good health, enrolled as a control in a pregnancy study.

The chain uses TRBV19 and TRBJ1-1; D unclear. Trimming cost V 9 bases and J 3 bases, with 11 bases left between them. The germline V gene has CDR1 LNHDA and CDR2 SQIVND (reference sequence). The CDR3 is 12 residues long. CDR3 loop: CASRPGDTEAFF. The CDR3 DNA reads TGTGCCAGCCGACCGGGAGACACTGAAGCTTTCTTT.

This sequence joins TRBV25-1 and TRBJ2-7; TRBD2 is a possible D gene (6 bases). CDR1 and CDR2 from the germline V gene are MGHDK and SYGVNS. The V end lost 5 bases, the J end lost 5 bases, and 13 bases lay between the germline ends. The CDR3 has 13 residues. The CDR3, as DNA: TGTGCCAGCAGTTATGGGGGGTTCGACGAGCAGTACTTC. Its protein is CASSYGGFDEQYF.